This T cell receptor (beta chain) was captured by sequencing in a study of blood T cell repertoires in COVID-19. This CDR3 has 15 amino acids. CDR1 is MNHEY, CDR2 SVGAGI, per germline. The V gene end was trimmed by 6 bases and the J gene end by 1 base; junction bases not matched to a gene: 6. The method was immunoSEQ multiplex PCR; TCRdb's version includes in-frame clones alone and lacks a portion of them. The sample has hundreds of thousands of clones; 90% are singletons. Cohort assignment relied on participant-reported clinical history. The TCR was taken from a man between 60 and 75 years old who had recovered from COVID-19. The chain recombines TRBV6-5 with TRBJ2-3, with 8 bases aligning to TRBD1. Material: PBMCs or T cells enriched from blood (not recorded which). CDR3 sequence reads: CASRRTGSGTDTQYF. In DNA form, the CDR3 reads TGTGCCAGCAGAAGGACAGGGAGCGGCACAGATACGCAGTATTTT.